The 25 T cell receptor beta chains below were found in one sample sequenced in a study of shared clonotypes between healthy human individuals. Clones were read by immunoSEQ multiplex PCR, and TCRdb kept only the in-frame ones, dropping some. The table lists about a million clones, approximately 80% of them singletons. The sequenced material came from memory CD4+ T cells from PBMCs. Subset: CD45RA-negative fraction. The receptors stem from a man aged 18 to 35 in good health. Some clones in this sample may be carry-over from other donors' samples.

The chain employs TRBV7-2 and TRBJ1-5; 10 bases are a match to TRBD1. V dropped 5 bases and J dropped 1; count of bases not matched to a gene: 5. The length of the CDR3 is 16 residues. Germline CDR1 SGHTA, CDR2 FQGNSA. This chain's CDR3 is CASSTRTGGSNQPQHF. The DNA of the CDR3 is TGTGCCAGCAGCACGAGGACAGGGGGAAGCAATCAGCCCCAGCATTTT.

This clone was seen just once. The chain combines TRBV10-3 with TRBJ1-2, with TRBD1 as a possible D gene (5 bases). CDR3 length: 13 amino acids. The germline gives CDR1 ENHRY, CDR2 SYGVKD. V lost 5 bases, J lost 5 bases, and 12 bases lay in between. The CDR3 reads CAISSTGEYGYTF. For the CDR3, the DNA is TGTGCCATCAGTTCGACGGGGGAGTATGGCTACACCTTC.

The count of this clone is one. The genes are TRBV2 and TRBJ2-1; TRBD1 or TRBD2 may be the D gene (6 bases each). The CDR3 totals 15 residues. Germline values: CDR1 SNHLY, CDR2 FYNNEI. Trimming cost V 8 bases and J 1 base, with 15 bases left between them. For the CDR3, the DNA is TGTGCCAGCGTGTTTGGAGGGGGGTCCTACAATGAGCAGTTCTTC. As protein: CASVFGGGSYNEQFF.

About this clone itself: A read error may account for a junction end that differs from germline. The chain uses TRBV7-9 and TRBJ2-1; weak D call: TRBD1 (6 bases). This CDR3 comprises 15 residues. The germline CDR1 and CDR2 sequences are SEHNR and FQNEAQ (reference sequence). The CDR3 bases are TGTGCCAGCAGTTTAGTGACAGGCTCCTACAATGAGCAGTTCTTC. It translates to CASSLVTGSYNEQFF. Full variable domain (missing parts from reference TRBV7-9 and TRBJ2-1): DTGVSQNPRHKITKRGQNVTFRCDPISEHNRLYWYRQTLGQGPEFLTYFQNEAQLEKSRLLSDRFSAERPKGSFSTLEIQRTEQGDSAMYLCASSLVTGSYNEQFFGPGTRLTVL.

Only a few counts were recorded for this clone. V and J are TRBV2 and TRBJ1-5, with D possibly matching TRBD1 (6 bases). Per the germline V gene, CDR1 is SNHLY and CDR2 is FYNNEI. The CDR3 is 14 residues long. V dropped 5 bases and J dropped 6 bases, with 14 bases sitting between them. The chain's CDR3 is CASSIGGGGQPQHF. CDR3 DNA sequence: TGTGCCAGCAGTATCGGGGGAGGGGGTCAGCCCCAGCATTTT.

The chain couples TRBV27 to TRBJ2-5; D unclear. The CDR3 length is 16 residues. The germline V and J ends were trimmed by 6 bases and 8 bases, with 25 bases remaining between them. The germline V gene encodes CDR1 MNHEY and CDR2 SMNVEV (reference sequence). In DNA form, the CDR3 reads TGTGCCAGCAGCCCGCAGACGGGTAGGCAGGTCATAACCCAGTACTTC. It is translated as CASSPQTGRQVITQYF.

The chain couples TRBV2 to TRBJ2-7, with 9 bases that match TRBD1. In germline, CDR1 is SNHLY, CDR2 FYNNEI. The CDR3 has 15 amino acids. The junction had 9 bases not matched to a gene; V was cut back by 7 bases and J by 2 bases. In DNA form, the CDR3 reads TGTGCCAGCATCCCGGTACAGGGGGCAACCTACGAGCAGTACTTC. This codes for CASIPVQGATYEQYF.

J is TRBJ2-7 and V is TRBV6-1, with D tentatively TRBD1 or TRBD2 (5 bases each). Trimming cost V 5 bases and J 2 bases, with 10 bases left between them. Germline CDR1 and CDR2: MNHNS and SASEGT. The CDR3 contains 13 residues. The CDR3 sequence: CASSKEGTYEQYF. For the CDR3, the DNA is TGTGCCAGCAGTAAAGAGGGGACCTACGAGCAGTACTTC.

V usage is TRBV10-2 and J usage is TRBJ2-7; TRBD2 matches at 8 bases. V shed 8 bases, J shed 4 bases, and the junction held 4 bases outside the gene matches. Germline CDR1 reads WSHSY; CDR2 reads SAAADI. The CDR3 is 12 amino acids. The CDR3 here is CASHSGGYEQYF. The DNA of the CDR3 is TGCGCCAGCCACAGCGGGGGTTACGAGCAGTACTTC.

This rearrangement joins TRBV19 to TRBJ2-3, with 7 bases fitting TRBD2. The CDR3 is 16 residues long. CDR1 and CDR2 from the germline V gene are LNHDA and SQIVND (reference sequence). V trimming: 7 bases; J trimming: 4 bases; junction bases outside the gene matches: 14. CDR3 sequence: CASTVRQALASDTQYF. In DNA, the CDR3 is TGTGCCAGTACTGTGCGCCAGGCACTAGCGTCAGATACGCAGTATTTT.

The J gene is TRBJ2-1, the V gene TRBV5-1; possibly TRBD1 for D (5 bases). The V end was cut by 3 bases, the J end by 8 bases, with 15 bases between. Germline CDR1 is SGHRS and CDR2 is YFSETQ. The CDR3 sequence is 14 residues long. The CDR3 DNA sequence: TGCGCCAGCAGCTCCCAGGGCGCGCCCTATGAGCAGTTCTTC. Protein: CASSSQGAPYEQFF.

CDR3 sequence (DNA): TGTGCCAGTAGTATTTTTGGGACAGGGGCCTCTCAGCCCCAGCATTTT. It yields the protein CASSIFGTGASQPQHF. V usage is TRBV19 and J usage is TRBJ1-5, with 10 bases lining up with TRBD1. The CDR3 sequence is 16 residues long. CDR1 is LNHDA and CDR2 is SQIVND in the germline V gene (reference sequence). J was trimmed by 6 bases and V by 3 bases; bases with no gene match: 8.

Points on this clone: Given a much more abundant clone one base away, this may be a read error. This sample includes further DNA sequences coding for the same CDR3. The gene calls are TRBV28 and TRBJ2-1; no clear D gene. Germline V gives CDR1 MDHEN, CDR2 SYDVKM. The CDR3 is 11 residues long. V lost 3 bases and J 4 bases, leaving 1 base between the germline ends. The CDR3 sequence: CASSLYNEQFF. DNA of the CDR3: TGTGCCAGCAGTTTGTACAATGAGCAGTTCTTC.

The genes are TRBV28 and TRBJ1-2; a weak D match, TRBD1 (6 bases). This CDR3 has 13 amino acids. Germline-derived CDR1 and CDR2 are MDHEN and SYDVKM. Trimming left V 9 bases short and J 0 bases short, with 11 bases between. The CDR3 nucleotides read TGTGCCAGGAGGGGGGCGGCTAACTATGGCTACACCTTC. Protein sequence: CARRGAANYGYTF.

This clone was counted only a few times. The V gene is TRBV6-1, the J gene TRBJ1-5; D ambiguous. The CDR3 spans 12 residues. The germline V gene encodes CDR1 MNHNS and CDR2 SASEGT. Between the trimmed V and J ends, which lost 11 bases and 3 bases, there was a span of 11 bases. This CDR3 is CAAGPINQPQHF. In nucleotides, the CDR3 is TGTGCCGCGGGCCCGATCAATCAGCCCCAGCATTTT.

The table lists this clone with many counts. The chain is built from TRBV5-1 and TRBJ2-5, with TRBD1 matching over 7 bases. The V and J ends lost 2 bases and 0 bases, in that order; junction bases with no gene match: 7. CDR3 length equals 16 residues. The V gene's germline CDR1 is SGHRS and CDR2 YFSETQ. This CDR3 is CASSLLTGAYQETQYF. CDR3 coding DNA: TGCGCCAGCAGCTTACTAACAGGGGCTTACCAAGAGACCCAGTACTTC. Filled out from reference TRBV5-1 and TRBJ2-5, the complete variable domain reads KAGVTQTPRYLIKTRGQQVTLSCSPISGHRSVSWYQQTPGQGLQFLFEYFSETQRNKGNFPGRFSGRQFSNSRSEMNVSTLELGDSALYLCASSLLTGAYQETQYFGPGTRLLVL.

The genes are TRBV6-4 and TRBJ2-3; TRBD1 might be the D (6 bases). V lost 7 bases to trimming and J lost 0 bases, with 14 bases between them. Germline V gene lookup returns CDR1 MRHNA and CDR2 SNTAGT. This CDR3 spans 15 amino acids. CDR3 in amino acids: CASTPDRTSTDTQYF. DNA for the CDR3: TGTGCCAGCACCCCCGACAGGACTAGCACAGATACGCAGTATTTT.

This clone has more than one count but fewer than ten. Other DNA sequences in the same sample also yield this CDR3. CDR3 loop: CASSVSGGGADTQYF. CDR3 DNA: TGTGCCAGCAGCGTTTCGGGTGGGGGGGCAGATACGCAGTATTTT. The genes are TRBV9 and TRBJ2-3, with 7 bases lining up with TRBD2. The CDR3 sequence is 15 residues long. Germline CDR1 SGDLS, CDR2 YYNGEE. Trimming cost V 2 bases and J 4 bases; bases outside gene matches: 7.

The chain links TRBV18 to TRBJ1-2; TRBD1 is a possible D gene (5 bases). The germline gives CDR1 KGHSH, CDR2 LQKENI. V was pared by 1 base and J by 2 bases, with 14 bases between. The CDR3 consists of 16 residues. CDR3 residues: CASSPRDGGDNYGYTF. The CDR3 coding sequence is TGTGCCAGCTCACCACGGGATGGGGGGGACAACTATGGCTACACCTTC.

V gene TRBV4-2 combines with J gene TRBJ2-1; 9 bases fit TRBD2. J was trimmed by 4 bases and V by 2 bases; bases with no gene match: 6. This CDR3 has 16 amino acids. Germline loops: CDR1 LGHNA, CDR2 YNFKEQ. The CDR3 DNA follows: TGTGCCAGCAGCCAACACTTACTAGCGGGTTACAATGAGCAGTTCTTC. It translates to CASSQHLLAGYNEQFF.

About this clone: This CDR3 is also generated by other DNA sequences in the sample. The chain links TRBV5-4 to TRBJ2-5, with 11 nucleotides matching TRBD2. This CDR3 has 15 residues. Germline CDR1 is SGHNT and CDR2 is YYREEE (reference sequence). Germline trimming cut 1 base from V and 5 bases from J; bases unmatched to any gene: 4. The CDR3 region has the DNA TGTGCCAGCAGCTTGCGCCTAGCGGGAGGTGAGACCCAGTACTTC. Its protein is CASSLRLAGGETQYF.

This clone has just a few counts. The chain links TRBV6-5 to TRBJ2-7; D not resolved. This CDR3 has 13 amino acids. V lost 6 bases to trimming and J lost 4 bases, with 13 bases between them. CDR1 MNHEY and CDR2 SVGAGI come from the germline V gene. The CDR3 spells CASRSTSTYEQYF. As DNA, the CDR3 is TGTGCCAGCAGATCAACAAGCACGTACGAGCAGTACTTC.

CDR3 region: CASSPTGEGTQYF. The DNA for the CDR3 is TGTGCCAGCTCACCGACAGGGGAGGGCACGCAGTATTTT. V and J are TRBV18 and TRBJ2-3; tentative D call: TRBD1 (8 bases). V lost 3 bases, J lost 9 bases, and 13 bases lay in between. Germline V gene data show CDR1 as KGHSH and CDR2 as LQKENI. This CDR3 spans 13 amino acids.

This chain uses TRBV7-2 with TRBJ1-1, with D perhaps TRBD1 (5 bases). Germline V gene data show CDR1 as SGHTA and CDR2 as FQGNSA. Trimming removed 2 bases from V and 7 bases from J, with 17 bases in between. The CDR3 loop spans 15 amino acids. DNA of the CDR3: TGTGCCAGCAGCTTAACCTCCGTCGGGGGGTATGAAGCTTTCTTT. This sequence encodes CASSLTSVGGYEAFF.

The V and J genes are TRBV27 and TRBJ2-1, with D maybe TRBD1 (5 bases). Per germline, CDR1 MNHEY and CDR2 SMNVEV (reference sequence). This CDR3 is built from 14 residues. Trimming removed 7 bases from V and 6 bases from J, with 16 bases in between. CDR3 DNA: TGTGCCAGCAATACCCCCCAGGGCACCAATGAGCAGTTCTTC. Its translation is CASNTPQGTNEQFF.